This record looks at one T cell receptor beta chain sequence and its context. Its antigen is as yet unknown. This sample stems from a study of CD8+ T cells in alopecia areata. Study-wide context: At a dose of 5 to 10 mg twice daily, oral tofacitinib was given to treated patients. General study results and limits: Significant decreases in scalp clonality and expanded CD8+ clones followed tofacitinib treatment.

The germline V gene encodes CDR1 KGHSH and CDR2 LQKENI. The CDR3 has 11 amino acids. V was cut by 3 bases and J by 10 bases, with 7 bases left in between. cDNA serving as the sequencing template came from extracted, reverse transcribed RNA. The data were produced by immunoSEQ multiplex PCR, yet TCRdb's version contains in-frame clones alone and is incomplete. The sample lists roughly 100,000 clones, about nine tenths seen once, with around 10% in the top ten. The treatment here: oral pan-JAK inhibitor, 5-10 mg twice daily. Peripheral blood samples and lesional scalp punch biopsies were obtained from alopecia areata patients.

The input for sequencing was CD8+ T cells sorted from blood, taken at week 34, from a patient treated with tofacitinib. This receptor was identified in a human donor with alopecia areata. The gene calls are TRBV18 and TRBJ2-1; no reliable D call. Here the CDR3 reads CASSPPTEQFF. The CDR3 coding sequence is TGTGCCAGCTCACCCCCGACAGAGCAGTTCTTC.